This is a list of T cell receptor beta chains from one sample in a study of metastatic and nonmetastatic thyroid tumors. TCRdb ran MiXCR on the PCR reads. This sample has around 6,000 clones, with less than 35% found just once. Sequencing input: adjacent normal tissue. All receptors derive from a female donor with papillary thyroid cancer or a benign thyroid nodule (not recorded which). Some clones in this sample may be carry-over from other donors' samples. CDR3s include the opening cysteine and the closing phenylalanine or tryptophan. Each record gives: clone size, J gene, D gene, V gene, CDR3 protein, CDR3 DNA. D genes are given only for firm matches. Not every row has a clone size; where given, it reads once, few, many or a size class.

>medium-sized|TRBJ2-2|NA|TRBV7-2
CASSFDGVNTGELFF
TGTGCCAGCAGCTTTGACGGGGTGAACACCGGGGAGCTGTTTTTT
>NA|TRBJ2-3|TRBD1|TRBV20-1
CSARPQGQGHTQYF
TGCAGTGCTAGACCCCAAGGACAGGGCCATACGCAGTATTTT
>NA|TRBJ2-2|NA|TRBV28
CASSTANTGELFF
TGTGCCAGCAGTACAGCGAACACCGGGGAGCTGTTTTTT
>few|TRBJ1-2|TRBD1|TRBV20-1
CSASLGQGTLYGYTF
TGCAGTGCTAGTTTAGGACAGGGCACCCTCTATGGCTACACCTTC
>large|TRBJ1-2|NA|TRBV28
CASSSKGPRAGYTF
TGTGCCAGCAGTTCGAAGGGGCCAAGGGCTGGCTACACCTTC
>few|TRBJ1-3|NA|TRBV6-1
CASSSGYSGNTIYF
TGTGCCAGCAGTTCAGGATATAGTGGAAACACCATATATTTT
>NA|TRBJ1-2|NA|TRBV10-2
CASSAGPKYYGYTF
TGCGCCAGCAGTGCAGGGCCAAAGTACTATGGCTACACCTTC
>NA|TRBJ2-1|NA|TRBV5-8
CASRGRQQFF
TGTGCCAGCAGGGGACGCCAACAGTTCTTC
>NA|TRBJ2-2|NA|TRBV12-3/TRBV12-4
CASILGRGELFF
TGTGCCAGCATCCTAGGGCGGGGGGAGCTGTTTTTT
>NA|TRBJ1-2|NA|TRBV5-4
CASSPRANLLGYTF
TGTGCCAGCAGCCCCCGGGCCAACCTCCTAGGCTACACCTTC
>few|TRBJ2-3|NA|TRBV20-1
CSAEYAGTDTQYF
TGCAGTGCCGAGTACGCGGGTACAGATACGCAGTATTTT
>few|TRBJ1-4|NA|TRBV6-1
CASSEAIRGSVTNEKLFF
TGTGCCAGCAGTGAAGCAATTCGAGGCTCGGTGACGAATGAAAAACTGTTTTTT
>NA|TRBJ2-7|TRBD2|TRBV25-1
CAGSPTPGLAGATRSYEQYF
TGTGCCGGCAGCCCTACCCCCGGACTAGCGGGGGCCACGAGATCCTACGAGCAGTACTTC
>NA|TRBJ2-1|TRBD2|TRBV20-1
CSARGLAGGPSYNEQFF
TGCAGTGCTAGAGGACTAGCGGGAGGGCCCTCCTACAATGAGCAGTTCTTC
>NA|TRBJ2-7|NA|TRBV28
CASSPIGRSEQYF
TGTGCCAGCAGTCCCATCGGACGTAGCGAGCAGTACTTC
>NA|TRBJ2-7|NA|TRBV2
CASHIRTGGSDEQYF
TGTGCCAGCCACATCCGAACCGGGGGTTCCGACGAGCAGTACTTC
>NA|TRBJ2-5|NA|TRBV20-1
CSARQSIQETQYF
TGCAGTGCTAGGCAGTCCATACAAGAGACCCAGTACTTC
>NA|TRBJ1-2|NA|TRBV7-8
CASSLQGSSIHGYTF
TGTGCCAGCAGCTTACAGGGTTCGAGTATCCATGGCTACACCTTC
>NA|TRBJ1-1|NA|TRBV20-1
CSASLLDEVVNTEAFF
TGCAGTGCTAGTTTATTGGATGAGGTCGTGAACACTGAAGCTTTCTTT
>NA|TRBJ1-1|NA|TRBV6-2/TRBV6-3
CASSSYTEAFF
TGTGCCAGCAGTTCATACACTGAAGCTTTCTTT
>NA|TRBJ1-1|TRBD1|TRBV28
CASRAPGQGVTEAFF
TGTGCCAGCAGAGCTCCGGGACAGGGAGTTACTGAAGCTTTCTTT
>few|TRBJ1-1|TRBD1|TRBV6-4
CATDRDRNTEAFF
TGTGCCACCGACCGGGACAGGAACACTGAAGCTTTCTTT
>NA|TRBJ2-7|TRBD1|TRBV6-2/TRBV6-3
CGSRGTGGYEHYF
TGTGGGAGCCGAGGGACAGGGGGCTACGAGCATTACTTC
>NA|TRBJ2-3|TRBD2|TRBV20-1
CSARGGGSNTQYF
TGCAGTGCTAGAGGCGGGGGGTCGAATACGCAGTATTTT
>large|TRBJ1-1|NA|TRBV28
CASSLVGVTEAFF
TGTGCCAGCAGTTTAGTTGGGGTGACTGAAGCTTTCTTT
>NA|TRBJ1-6|NA|TRBV6-1
CASRWDNNSPLHF
TGTGCCAGCAGGTGGGACAATAATTCACCCCTCCACTTT
>few|TRBJ2-3|TRBD1|TRBV6-4
CASSDSQGVYEAQYF
TGTGCCAGCAGTGACTCCCAGGGGGTTTACGAAGCGCAGTATTTT
>NA|TRBJ1-3|NA|TRBV6-1
CASSEWAAGNTIYF
TGTGCCAGCAGTGAGTGGGCGGCTGGAAACACCATATATTTT
>few|TRBJ1-1|TRBD1|TRBV9
CASSVEGRGREAFF
TGTGCCAGCAGCGTAGAAGGGAGGGGGCGAGAAGCTTTCTTT
>few|TRBJ1-6|NA|TRBV6-1
CASKTSPGWNSPLHF
TGTGCCAGCAAAACAAGTCCCGGGTGGAATTCACCCCTCCACTTT
>NA|TRBJ2-7|NA|TRBV28
CASSLEGQNDEQYF
TGTGCCAGCAGTTTGGAGGGACAGAACGACGAGCAGTACTTC
>NA|TRBJ2-5|NA|TRBV5-8
CASSLEVGMVETQYF
TGTGCCAGCAGCTTGGAAGTGGGGATGGTGGAGACCCAGTACTTC
>NA|TRBJ1-2|NA|TRBV19
CASSFLSRGQDGYTF
TGTGCCAGTAGTTTCCTCTCGCGGGGGCAGGATGGCTACACCTTC
>NA|TRBJ1-2|TRBD1|TRBV20-1
CSATGDYGYTF
TGCAGTGCGACAGGGGATTATGGCTACACCTTC
>few|TRBJ2-7|NA|TRBV28
CASTPGGRGAYEQYF
TGTGCCAGCACCCCAGGAGGCAGGGGGGCCTACGAGCAGTACTTC
>NA|TRBJ1-5|NA|TRBV6-1
CASTLRGNQPQHF
TGTGCCAGCACCCTGAGAGGCAATCAGCCCCAGCATTTT
>NA|TRBJ1-6|NA|TRBV2
CASRDAGAPLHF
TGTGCCAGCAGAGACGCGGGGGCACCCCTCCACTTT
>NA|TRBJ2-7|NA|TRBV12-3/TRBV12-4
CASSPGGGGTLEQYF
TGTGCCAGCAGCCCCGGCGGTGGCGGGACCTTGGAGCAGTACTTC
>NA|TRBJ1-5|NA|TRBV4-1
CASSQAWGNQPQHF
TGCGCCAGCAGCCAAGCTTGGGGCAATCAGCCCCAGCATTTT
>NA|TRBJ1-2|NA|TRBV9
CASSVPRRGYTF
TGTGCCAGCAGCGTCCCTCGTAGGGGCTACACCTTC
>NA|TRBJ1-3|NA|TRBV7-3
CASSLNGGFVNTIYF
TGTGCCAGCAGCTTAAACGGGGGCTTTGTAAACACCATATATTTT
>NA|TRBJ1-5|TRBD1|TRBV27
CASSSQGRQPQHF
TGTGCCAGCAGTTCACAGGGGAGGCAGCCCCAGCATTTT